The clone carrying this T cell receptor beta chain was recorded at least ten times. The sample originates from a study of T-cell reconstitution after alpha-beta-depleted transplantation in children. The CDR3 consists of 16 residues. The V gene's germline CDR1 is SGHRS and CDR2 YFSETQ. Trimming cost V 4 bases and J 8 bases, with 22 bases left between them. This sample's TCRbeta library carried unique molecular identifier barcodes. One entry per CDR3 protein, called by TCRdb with MiXCR from the PCR reads. The data show 200,000 to 250,000 distinct CDR3 sequences, under 13% seen once. The chain carries TRBV5-1 and TRBJ2-1; D call uncertain. Sample: PBMCs, taken before TCRalphabeta/CD19-depleted stem cell transplant. This receptor was taken from a child younger than two with acute myeloid leukemia, due to receive a stem cell transplant. The CDR3 DNA follows: TGCGCCAGCAGCCGTGCTAGGGCCCCATCTCCGGATGAGCAGTTCTTC. This codes for CASSRARAPSPDEQFF.